What follows are 30 T cell receptor beta chains derived from one specimen sequenced in a study of molecular identifiers for immune sequencing clone quantification. TCRdb called the PCR reads again in MiXCR, with one record for every CDR3 protein. The sample has 460,000 or so distinct CDR3 sequences, roughly 25% seen once; the top ten hold 0.76%. Sequenced input: naive CD8+ T cells from blood, with Jurkat cell RNA spiked in. Subset meaning: FACS-sorted CD8+CD4-CCR7+CD45RA+ naive T cells. The receptors stem from a human donor in good health. Some libraries in this study had Jurkat cell RNA spiked in.

This clonotype occurred a few times. The chain joins TRBV3-1 to TRBJ2-7; 8 bases match TRBD1. Germline values: CDR1 LGHDT, CDR2 YNNKEL (reference sequence). The CDR3 loop spans 15 amino acids. Unmatched junction bases numbered 8, after V lost 4 bases and J lost 3 bases. The CDR3 reads CASSLDGTGIYEQYF. The CDR3 nucleotides are TGTGCCAGCAGCCTTGACGGGACAGGCATCTACGAGCAGTACTTC.

As for this clonotype: Since a much larger clone is just one base distant, this may be a read error. The final CDR3 position lacks the conserved phenylalanine or tryptophan, pointing to a likely read error. The rearrangement links TRBV7-8 to TRBJ2-7, with 11 bases lining up with TRBD1. Germline trimming cut 5 bases from V and 7 bases from J; bases unmatched to any gene: 10. Germline-derived CDR1 and CDR2 are SGHVS and FQNEAQ. This CDR3 is built from 15 residues. The CDR3 loop is CASSGGTGGVGEQYL. The CDR3 DNA sequence: TGTGCCAGCAGCGGAGGGACAGGGGGAGTGGGGGAGCAGTACCTC.

In its sample, this clonotype was seen many times. The V and J genes are TRBV5-1 and TRBJ2-5; TRBD1 agrees at 7 bases. This CDR3 is built from 16 residues. Germline CDR1 is SGHRS and CDR2 is YFSETQ. J lost 5 bases, V lost 3 bases, and 13 bases had no gene match. The CDR3 DNA reads TGCGCCAGCAGCTCATTAGGTACAGGGGAACGCGAGACCCAGTACTTC. Amino acid sequence: CASSSLGTGERETQYF.

The rearrangement joins TRBV20-1 to TRBJ2-5; the D gene is possibly TRBD2 (6 bases). CDR1 is DFQATT, CDR2 SNEGSKA, per germline (reference sequence). CDR3 size: 15 residues. The CDR3 DNA is TGCAGGGCCGGGGGATTTCAGATGATACAAGAGACCCAGTACTTC. This translates into CRAGGFQMIQETQYF.

On this clonotype itself: This may stem from a read error, because a much larger clone lies one nucleotide away. The rearrangement links TRBV29-1 to TRBJ2-2; 7 bases align to TRBD2. Germline CDR1 is SQVTM and CDR2 is ANQGSEA. V dropped 3 bases and J dropped 6; count of bases not matched to a gene: 7. The CDR3 has 14 residues. The CDR3 loop reads CSVDGGRDAGELFF. The CDR3 DNA follows: TGCAGCGTTGACGGCGGGAGAGATGCCGGGGAGCTGTTTTTT.

V is TRBV27 and J is TRBJ1-4, with D possibly matching TRBD1 (5 bases). Germline V gives CDR1 MNHEY, CDR2 SMNVEV (reference sequence). Trimming left V 6 bases short and J 7 bases short, with 18 bases between. The CDR3 has 15 residues. CDR3 residues: CASSLVGPGLEKLFF. The CDR3 DNA is TGTGCCAGCAGCCTAGTGGGGCCAGGACTTGAAAAACTGTTTTTT.

This clonotype has a handful of counts. The chain carries TRBV19 and TRBJ2-7; D gene unclear. The germline V gene encodes CDR1 LNHDA and CDR2 SQIVND (reference sequence). V gave up 7 bases and J gave up 3 bases, with 19 bases separating them. CDR3 length equals 15 residues. CDR3 nucleotide sequence: TGTGCCAGTACCACGACGTGGGGAAACCACTACGAGCAGTACTTC. Its protein is CASTTTWGNHYEQYF.

This clonotype has a handful of counts. V usage is TRBV6-5 and J usage is TRBJ1-2, with D possibly matching TRBD1 (5 bases). The germline gives CDR1 MNHEY, CDR2 SVGAGI. The CDR3 covers 16 residues. The V end lost 1 base, the J end lost 4 bases, and 16 bases lay between the germline ends. The CDR3 spells CASSYWGGESAYGYTF. In DNA, the CDR3 is TGTGCCAGCAGTTACTGGGGGGGTGAGAGTGCCTATGGCTACACCTTC.

This clonotype was counted many times. The chain joins TRBV7-6 to TRBJ2-6; D possibly corresponds to TRBD1 (7 bases). This CDR3 is 18 amino acids long. V lost 5 bases and J lost 0, with 17 bases in between. Germline CDR1 is SGHVS and CDR2 is FNYEAQ. The CDR3 coding sequence is TGTGCCAGCAGCCGCGGGACAGCTAAGAGCTCTGGGGCCAACGTCCTGACTTTC. This sequence encodes CASSRGTAKSSGANVLTF.

Points on this clonotype: This may be a read error, as it is one base from a much larger clone. The rearrangement joins TRBV29-1 to TRBJ1-1; D is unresolved. The germline V and J ends were trimmed by 5 bases and 0 bases, with 16 bases remaining between them. Germline lookup yields CDR1 SQVTM and CDR2 ANQGSEA. The CDR3 runs to 15 residues. CDR3 sequence reads: CSVHGSTLMNTEAFF. CDR3 bases: TGCAGCGTTCACGGTTCGACACTCATGAACACTGAAGCTTTCTTT. The full variable domain, in which reference TRBV29-1 and TRBJ1-1 provide the parts outside the CDR3, is SAVISQKPSRDICQRGTSLTIQCQVDSQVTMMFWYRQQPGQSLTLIATANQGSEATYESGFVIDKFPISRPNLTFSTLTVSNMSPEDSSIYLCSVHGSTLMNTEAFFGQGTRLTVV.

This clonotype was counted many times. The chain combines TRBV4-3 with TRBJ2-7; tentatively, D is TRBD1 (7 bases). The germline V and J ends were trimmed by 2 bases and 3 bases, with 17 bases remaining between them. Per the germline V gene, CDR1 is LGHNA and CDR2 is YSLEER. The CDR3 length is 16 residues. For the CDR3, the DNA is TGCGCCAGCAGCCAACATTGGACAGGAGGGTACTACGAGCAGTACTTC. As protein: CASSQHWTGGYYEQYF.

In its sample, this clonotype was seen many times. This rearrangement joins TRBV7-9 to TRBJ2-3; D gene ambiguous. From germline, CDR1 is SEHNR and CDR2 FQNEAQ (reference sequence). V shed 3 bases and J shed 2 bases, with 15 bases lying between them. The CDR3 sequence is 16 residues long. The DNA of the CDR3 is TGTGCCAGCAGCTTTGACGCAGTACTAACCACAGATACGCAGTATTTT. Translating gives CASSFDAVLTTDTQYF.

This clonotype occurred many times. This chain joins TRBV4-3 and TRBJ2-1; 7 nucleotides line up with TRBD1. V shed 6 bases and J 0 bases; nucleotides not matched to a gene: 8. The CDR3 consists of 16 residues. Germline CDR1 and CDR2: LGHNA and YSLEER. CDR3 sequence reads: CASSPRNRGSYNEQFF. Here the CDR3 DNA reads TGCGCCAGCAGTCCCAGGAACAGGGGCTCCTACAATGAGCAGTTCTTC.

This clonotype was detected ten times or more. This chain uses TRBV7-9 with TRBJ2-1; weak D call: TRBD2 (6 bases). V was trimmed by 3 bases and J by 2 bases, leaving 8 bases between them. The CDR3 totals 14 residues. In germline, CDR1 is SEHNR, CDR2 FQNEAQ (reference sequence). This CDR3 is CASSFTGAYNEQFF. CDR3 DNA: TGTGCCAGCAGCTTTACGGGAGCCTACAATGAGCAGTTCTTC.

The chain has TRBV29-1 and TRBJ1-4; TRBD1 might be the D (5 bases). Between the trimmed V and J ends, which lost 6 bases and 5 bases, there was a span of 13 bases. The CDR3 runs to 13 residues. Per the germline V gene, CDR1 is SQVTM and CDR2 is ANQGSEA. DNA of the CDR3: TGCAGCGTCTTTGGGGGGGGGAATGAAAAACTGTTTTTT. Amino acid sequence: CSVFGGGNEKLFF.

The sample holds many counts of this clonotype. The chain is built from TRBV6-2 or TRBV6-3 and TRBJ2-2; 7 bases map to TRBD1. CDR1 and CDR2 (germline): MNHEY, SVGEGT. J was trimmed by 1 base and V by 7 bases; bases with no gene match: 9. This CDR3 is 16 amino acids long. This CDR3 reads CASNLDRDRNTGELFF. CDR3 sequence (DNA): TGTGCCAGCAACCTAGACCGGGACAGGAACACCGGGGAGCTGTTTTTT.

This clonotype was observed at least ten times. The gene calls are TRBV20-1 and TRBJ1-1; D remains ambiguous. Trimming took 3 bases from V and 1 from J, leaving 6 bases between them. The CDR3 runs to 12 residues. The germline gives CDR1 DFQATT, CDR2 SNEGSKA (reference sequence). The CDR3 reads CSARKKNTEAFF. The CDR3 DNA reads TGCAGTGCTAGGAAAAAGAACACTGAAGCTTTCTTT.

This clonotype was detected many times. The chain combines TRBV18 with TRBJ1-1; 10 bases are shared with TRBD1. This CDR3 has 14 amino acids. V trimming: 3 bases; J trimming: 5 bases; junction bases outside the gene matches: 3. In germline, CDR1 is KGHSH, CDR2 LQKENI. The CDR3 DNA follows: TGTGCCAGCTCACCCGGGACAGGGGTAACTGAAGCTTTCTTT. It specifies CASSPGTGVTEAFF.

This clonotype came up a few times. V usage is TRBV7-2 and J usage is TRBJ2-1, with 12 nucleotides matching TRBD2. The CDR3 loop spans 15 amino acids. V was clipped by 4 bases and J by 9 bases; unmatched bases: 7. Germline loops: CDR1 SGHTA, CDR2 FQGNSA. CDR3 DNA sequence: TGTGCCAGCAGCTACCTAGCGGGGGGGCTCGGTGAGCAGTTCTTC. Protein: CASSYLAGGLGEQFF.

This clonotype has more than one count but fewer than ten. The V and J genes are TRBV12-5 and TRBJ2-7; 9 bases are shared with TRBD1. Germline loops: CDR1 LGHNT, CDR2 FRNRAP. This CDR3 comprises 15 residues. J was trimmed by 4 bases and V by 4 bases; bases with no gene match: 8. CDR3 sequence: CASGSGQGAAYEQYF. In DNA form, the CDR3 reads TGTGCTAGTGGTTCGGGACAGGGAGCGGCTTACGAGCAGTACTTC.

About this clonotype itself: One end of the junction does not line up with germline, which may come from a read error. This chain links TRBV28 with TRBJ1-5; 10 positions match TRBD1. Germline V lookup: CDR1 MDHEN, CDR2 SYDVKM. The CDR3 has 15 amino acids. The CDR3 DNA sequence: TGTGCCTGCAGTGCCGGGACAGGGGTCGATCAGCCCCAGCATTTT. Translation: CACSAGTGVDQPQHF.

The chain links TRBV27 to TRBJ2-7; D possibly corresponds to TRBD1 (6 bases). Germline CDR1 and CDR2: MNHEY and SMNVEV (reference sequence). CDR3 length equals 13 residues. Trimming pared 6 bases from V and 4 bases from J, leaving 13 bases between. The CDR3 here is CASSYQGKYEQYF. CDR3 in DNA: TGTGCCAGCAGCTATCAGGGGAAATACGAGCAGTACTTC.

Here the CDR3 reads CASSQDRATVNEKLFF. CDR3 sequence (DNA): TGCGCCAGCAGCCAAGACAGAGCCACAGTCAATGAAAAACTGTTTTTT. This chain joins TRBV4-3 and TRBJ1-4; D is ambiguous. The CDR3 extends over 16 amino acids. Trimming left V 0 bases short and J 5 bases short, with 13 bases between. The germline gives CDR1 LGHNA, CDR2 YSLEER.

In its sample, this clonotype was seen once. The junction departs from the called germline gene at one end, perhaps through a read error. The chain uses TRBV14 and TRBJ2-1, with 10 bases lining up with TRBD2. There are 17 residues in the CDR3. Germline V gives CDR1 SGHDN, CDR2 FVKESK. The CDR3 coding sequence is TGTGCCAGCGGCCATGGGCTAGCGGGGGCCACCGGGAATGAGCAGTTCTTC. It codes for CASGHGLAGATGNEQFF. The full variable domain, with the rest looked up from reference TRBV14 and TRBJ2-1, is EAGVTQFPSHSVIEKGQTVTLRCDPISGHDNLYWYRRVMGKEIKFLLHFVKESKQDESGMPNNRFLAERTGGTYSTLKVQPAELEDSGVYFCASGHGLAGATGNEQFFGPGTRLTVL.

This clonotype was seen ten or more times. The chain links TRBV29-1 to TRBJ1-2; 8 bases fit TRBD1. The germline V gene encodes CDR1 SQVTM and CDR2 ANQGSEA. This CDR3 is 15 amino acids long. The junction had 8 bases not matched to a gene; V was cut back by 1 base and J by 4 bases. For the CDR3, the DNA is TGCAGCGTTGAAGGCCCTATACAGGGGGGCTATGGCTACACCTTC. Its translation: CSVEGPIQGGYGYTF.

This clonotype was observed a single time. The germline gene is not matched at one end of the junction; a read error may be the cause. The CDR3 loop reads CASGEAIGGTEAFF. Written as DNA, the CDR3 is TGTGCCAGCGGTGAAGCAATAGGCGGGACTGAAGCTTTCTTT. The chain uses TRBV6-1 and TRBJ1-1; D is unclear. Per germline, CDR1 MNHNS and CDR2 SASEGT. The CDR3 consists of 14 residues.

The chain joins TRBV27 to TRBJ2-7; D call uncertain. This CDR3 contains 13 residues. Germline assignment: CDR1 MNHEY and CDR2 SMNVEV (reference sequence). V shed 5 bases and J shed 4 bases, with 12 bases lying between them. The CDR3 reads CASSEGNGYEQYF. CDR3 coding DNA: TGTGCCAGCAGTGAAGGGAACGGTTACGAGCAGTACTTC.

This clonotype was seen a few times. The rearrangement joins TRBV30 to TRBJ2-2, with 13 bases matching TRBD2. This CDR3 has 16 amino acids. Germline trimming cut 3 bases from V and 5 bases from J; bases unmatched to any gene: 6. Per the germline V gene, CDR1 is GTSNPN and CDR2 is SVGIG (reference sequence). CDR3 region: CAWRGLAGRGTGELFF. The CDR3 region has the DNA TGTGCCTGGAGGGGACTAGCGGGACGTGGGACCGGGGAGCTGTTTTTT.

This sequence joins TRBV6-5 and TRBJ1-1, with TRBD1 as a possible D gene (6 bases). The CDR3 covers 15 residues. Germline-derived CDR1 and CDR2 are MNHEY and SVGAGI. The V gene lost 0 bases and the J gene lost 4 bases, with 12 bases spanning the gap. In DNA, the CDR3 is TGTGCCAGCAGTTACTCTTTGGGGGCTAGCACTGAAGCTTTCTTT. This codes for CASSYSLGASTEAFF.

This clonotype was seen more than once but under ten times. Because the CDR3 is missing its conserved closing phenylalanine or tryptophan, this is likely a read error. V and J are TRBV11-2 and TRBJ2-7; 7 bases map to TRBD1. The length of the CDR3 is 15 residues. Per germline, CDR1 SGHAT and CDR2 FQNNGV. The trim removed 5 bases at V and 7 bases at J, leaving 14 bases unmatched. The CDR3 protein is CASSPTGNFAYEQYL. CDR3 DNA sequence: TGTGCCAGCAGCCCGACAGGGAATTTTGCATATGAGCAGTACCTC.